The 25 T cell receptor beta chains listed next were all sequenced from one sample in a study of early T cells in non-severe SARS-CoV-2 infection. TCRdb processed the 5' RACE reads anew with MiXCR; each CDR3 protein has one entry. The table includes tens of thousands of distinct CDR3 sequences, roughly 6.1% detected once. This material consisted of whole blood, taken at baseline. These TCRs come from an adult who was a healthcare worker with PCR-confirmed SARS-CoV-2 infection or an uninfected control (not recorded which).

The chain combines TRBV10-3 with TRBJ1-5, with TRBD1 identical over 8 bases. The CDR3 is made up of 14 amino acids. Trimming at V came to 8 bases and at J to 1 base, leaving 4 bases not matched to a gene. CDR1 is ENHRY, CDR2 SYGVKD, per germline. CDR3 protein: CAIGRDRSNQPQHF. The DNA for the CDR3 is TGTGCCATCGGCCGGGACAGGAGCAATCAGCCCCAGCATTTT.

The sample holds many counts of this clonotype. The V gene is TRBV7-2, the J gene TRBJ2-1, with unresolved D. The germline CDR1 and CDR2 sequences are SGHTA and FQGNSA. This CDR3 has 12 residues. Trimming shortened V by 5 bases and J by 13 bases, and 15 bases separated the two germline ends. The CDR3 DNA reads as TGTGCCAGCAGCCCCGGACCCATAGAACAGTTCTTC. Its protein is CASSPGPIEQFF.

This clonotype was observed many times. CDR3 bases: TGTGCCAGTAGTATTTCTAGCGGGAACTCCTACGAGCAGTACTTC. Its translation: CASSISSGNSYEQYF. The J gene is TRBJ2-7, the V gene TRBV19; 9 positions agree with TRBD2. The CDR3 has 15 residues. Germline loops: CDR1 LNHDA, CDR2 SQIVND (reference sequence). The trim removed 3 bases at V and 0 bases at J, leaving 3 bases unmatched.

The V gene is TRBV30, the J gene TRBJ1-1; the D gene is possibly TRBD1 (5 bases). The CDR3 runs to 13 residues. Trimming cost V 3 bases and J 4 bases, with 12 bases left between them. Germline-derived CDR1 and CDR2 are GTSNPN and SVGIG (reference sequence). The CDR3 loop is CAWRGGGSTEAFF. Written as DNA, the CDR3 is TGTGCCTGGAGGGGCGGGGGGAGCACTGAAGCTTTCTTT.

This clonotype was seen more than once but under ten times. The chain carries TRBV7-9 and TRBJ2-7; 10 nucleotides line up with TRBD1. Germline V gives CDR1 SEHNR, CDR2 FQNEAQ (reference sequence). This CDR3 comprises 15 residues. V lost 5 bases to trimming and J lost 7 bases; unmatched junction nucleotides: 11. The CDR3 sequence: CASSEGGQGSREQYF. The CDR3 nucleotides are TGTGCCAGCAGCGAAGGGGGACAGGGGAGTCGGGAGCAGTACTTC.

The rearrangement joins TRBV7-8 to TRBJ2-7; no clear D. The CDR3 is 15 amino acids. V was clipped by 3 bases and J by 5 bases, with 17 bases between them. From germline, CDR1 is SGHVS and CDR2 FQNEAQ. Here the CDR3 DNA reads TGTGCCAGCAGCTTTCGACTCACTGCCTCTAACGAGCAGTACTTC. It encodes CASSFRLTASNEQYF.

This chain connects TRBV13 to TRBJ1-2; D not resolved. The CDR3 has 12 residues. CDR1 PRHDT and CDR2 FYEKMQ come from the germline V gene (reference sequence). Deletions cut 2 bases from V and 0 bases from J, with 1 base between. The CDR3 region has the DNA TGTGCCAGCAGCTTATCTAACTATGGCTACACCTTC. This gives the protein CASSLSNYGYTF.

V and J are TRBV6-5 and TRBJ2-2; D is perhaps TRBD2 (6 bases). The germline V gene has CDR1 MNHEY and CDR2 SVGAGI. The CDR3 totals 14 residues. V lost 10 bases and J 1 base, leaving 13 bases between the germline ends. The CDR3 DNA reads as TGTGCCACCTCAGCGGGCCGGAACACCGGGGAGCTGTTTTTT. Translating gives CATSAGRNTGELFF.

This clonotype was observed at least ten times. The genes are TRBV20-1 and TRBJ1-5, with 7 bases fitting TRBD1. In germline, CDR1 is DFQATT, CDR2 SNEGSKA (reference sequence). The V and J ends lost 6 bases and 3 bases, in that order; junction bases with no gene match: 8. The CDR3 is made up of 14 amino acids. The CDR3 region is CSAKFTGANQPQHF. The CDR3 bases are TGCAGTGCAAAATTCACAGGGGCCAATCAGCCCCAGCATTTT.

This clonotype was seen repeatedly, ten times or more. The chain recombines TRBV20-1 with TRBJ1-1, with D possibly being TRBD1 (5 bases). This CDR3 has 13 residues. V was pared by 3 bases and J by 5 bases, with 13 bases between. The germline CDR1 and CDR2 sequences are DFQATT and SNEGSKA (reference sequence). The CDR3 nucleotides read TGCAGTGCTAGGCGGGTTGGGGGTACTGAAGCTTTCTTT. Its protein product is CSARRVGGTEAFF.

This clonotype is medium-sized by share. The V call is TRBV7-9, the J call TRBJ1-6; D may be TRBD1 (5 bases). The germline V gene has CDR1 SEHNR and CDR2 FQNEAQ (reference sequence). Trimming cost V 3 bases and J 6 bases, with 9 bases left between them. The CDR3 length is 14 residues. CDR3 sequence reads: CASSLGDFNSPLHF. The CDR3 DNA follows: TGTGCCAGCAGCTTGGGGGATTTTAATTCACCCCTCCACTTT. Full variable domain (missing parts from reference TRBV7-9 and TRBJ1-6): DTGVSQNPRHKITKRGQNVTFRCDPISEHNRLYWYRQTLGQGPEFLTYFQNEAQLEKSRLLSDRFSAERPKGSFSTLEIQRTEQGDSAMYLCASSLGDFNSPLHFGNGTRLTVT.

There are many counts of this clonotype. The junction departs from the called germline gene at one end, perhaps through a read error. The chain uses TRBV19 and TRBJ2-4; D is unclear. Germline values: CDR1 LNHDA, CDR2 SQIVND (reference sequence). The CDR3 is 11 amino acids. The CDR3: CATTPDGFLDF. The DNA for the CDR3 is TGTGCCACTACGCCCGACGGGTTCTTGGACTTC.

The CDR3 bases are TGTGCCAGCAGCTTAGATCCCCCTGGAACCACTGAAGCTTTCTTT. As protein: CASSLDPPGTTEAFF. The rearrangement links TRBV7-9 to TRBJ1-1; unclear D gene. CDR1 is SEHNR and CDR2 is FQNEAQ in the germline V gene (reference sequence). The V end was cut by 1 base, the J end by 4 bases, with 13 bases between. This CDR3 contains 15 residues.

This sequence joins TRBV30 and TRBJ1-6, with D unresolved. The ends were cut back, 0 bases at V and 5 bases at J, with 5 bases in the middle. There are 13 residues in the CDR3. CDR1 is GTSNPN and CDR2 is SVGIG in the germline V gene (reference sequence). This CDR3 reads CAWSVRDNSPLHF. Here the CDR3 DNA reads TGTGCCTGGAGTGTACGTGATAATTCACCCCTCCACTTT.

The chain uses TRBV29-1 and TRBJ2-5, with 12 bases fitting TRBD2. The germline gives CDR1 SQVTM, CDR2 ANQGSEA. The ends lost 2 bases at V and 7 bases at J; junction bases unmatched: 8. The CDR3 covers 15 residues. The CDR3 DNA is TGCAGCGTTGAATTCGGACTAGCGGGACGGCGGACCCAGTACTTC. Amino acid sequence: CSVEFGLAGRRTQYF.

This clonotype was picked up many times. The junction and the germline gene differ at one end; a read error may be behind it. CDR3: CVSSKGVAGANVLTF. CDR3 coding DNA: TGTGTCAGTAGTAAGGGAGTAGCTGGGGCCAACGTCCTGACTTTC. The chain is built from TRBV19 and TRBJ2-6; possible D gene TRBD2, 5 bases. The CDR3 sequence is 15 residues long. Germline-derived CDR1 and CDR2 are LNHDA and SQIVND (reference sequence).

This clonotype was counted at least ten times. The CDR3 is CASSDRDTQYF. CDR3 bases: TGTGCCAGCAGTGACCGAGATACGCAGTATTTT. The genes are TRBV6-2 or TRBV6-3 and TRBJ2-3; no definite D call. Germline V lookup: CDR1 MNHEY, CDR2 SVGEGT. The germline V and J ends were trimmed by 5 bases and 5 bases, with 5 bases remaining between them. There are 11 residues in the CDR3.

The CDR3 here is CASNSDTLVVGRNTGELFF. The CDR3 coding sequence is TGTGCCAGCAATTCCGACACCCTGGTGGTTGGCCGGAACACCGGGGAGCTGTTTTTT. The rearrangement uses TRBV28 and TRBJ2-2; D remains ambiguous. The CDR3 runs 19 residues. V lost 7 bases to trimming and J lost 1 base, with 25 bases between them. The germline gives CDR1 MDHEN, CDR2 SYDVKM.

This clonotype came up many times. The gene calls are TRBV28 and TRBJ2-7, with D unresolved. This CDR3 is built from 12 residues. Germline V gives CDR1 MDHEN, CDR2 SYDVKM. V gave up 3 bases and J gave up 3 bases, with 6 bases separating them. The CDR3 DNA follows: TGTGCCAGCAGTTTTTGGGGCTACGAGCAGTACTTC. It is translated as CASSFWGYEQYF.

This clonotype showed up many times. The chain joins TRBV7-2 to TRBJ1-5, with D uncertain. V was trimmed by 1 base and J by 4 bases, leaving 8 bases between them. The CDR3 consists of 14 residues. Germline CDR1 and CDR2: SGHTA and FQGNSA. CDR3: CASSLGRRNQPQHF. CDR3 bases: TGTGCCAGCAGCTTAGGGAGGAGGAATCAGCCCCAGCATTTT. The full variable domain, its missing parts supplied by reference TRBV7-2 and TRBJ1-5, is GAGVSQSPSNKVTEKGKDVELRCDPISGHTALYWYRQSLGQGLEFLIYFQGNSAPDKSGLPSDRFSAERTGGSVSTLTIQRTQQEDSAVYLCASSLGRRNQPQHFGDGTRLSIL.

In this sample, this clonotype turned up many times. The chain recombines TRBV20-1 with TRBJ2-5; D unresolved. Germline CDR1 DFQATT, CDR2 SNEGSKA (reference sequence). CDR3 length equals 16 residues. V lost 0 bases and J 5 bases, leaving 19 bases between the germline ends. The CDR3 nucleotides read TGCAGTGCTAGAGATCCCGAAAGCCCCACCCGGGAGACCCAGTACTTC. Protein product: CSARDPESPTRETQYF.

The chain couples TRBV11-2 to TRBJ1-2; D is unclear. Deletions cut 3 bases from V and 2 bases from J, with 7 bases between. CDR1 SGHAT and CDR2 FQNNGV come from the germline V gene. This CDR3 contains 13 residues. CDR3 protein: CASSFGSNYGYTF. The CDR3 DNA follows: TGTGCCAGCAGCTTCGGGTCGAACTATGGCTACACCTTC.

This clonotype has at least ten counts. This chain uses TRBV20-1 with TRBJ2-7; D is perhaps TRBD1 or TRBD2 (6 bases each). Per the germline V gene, CDR1 is DFQATT and CDR2 is SNEGSKA (reference sequence). Between the trimmed V and J ends, which lost 6 bases and 2 bases, there was a span of 17 bases. The CDR3 runs 14 residues. The DNA for the CDR3 is TGCAGTGCCCCACCCTCGGGGGCCCCCTACGAGCAGTACTTC. It yields the protein CSAPPSGAPYEQYF.

In its sample, this clonotype was seen many times. V and J are TRBV6-5 and TRBJ1-1; D possibly corresponds to TRBD1 (5 bases). There are 14 residues in the CDR3. The V end lost 5 bases, the J end lost 4 bases, and 14 bases lay between the germline ends. Germline CDR1 is MNHEY and CDR2 is SVGAGI. The CDR3 DNA reads TGTGCCAGCAGTCCCTCCCAGGGCTTCACTGAAGCTTTCTTT. Protein: CASSPSQGFTEAFF.

Regarding this clonotype: A much larger clone lies one base from this, so it may be a read error. The DNA of the CDR3 is TGTGTCACCAGCAGAGAATCAAGCGTTGGTACGCAGTATTTT. Its translation: CVTSRESSVGTQYF. V is TRBV15 and J is TRBJ2-3; no clear D. Germline V CDR1 and CDR2: LNHNV, YYDKDF (reference sequence). The CDR3 totals 14 residues.